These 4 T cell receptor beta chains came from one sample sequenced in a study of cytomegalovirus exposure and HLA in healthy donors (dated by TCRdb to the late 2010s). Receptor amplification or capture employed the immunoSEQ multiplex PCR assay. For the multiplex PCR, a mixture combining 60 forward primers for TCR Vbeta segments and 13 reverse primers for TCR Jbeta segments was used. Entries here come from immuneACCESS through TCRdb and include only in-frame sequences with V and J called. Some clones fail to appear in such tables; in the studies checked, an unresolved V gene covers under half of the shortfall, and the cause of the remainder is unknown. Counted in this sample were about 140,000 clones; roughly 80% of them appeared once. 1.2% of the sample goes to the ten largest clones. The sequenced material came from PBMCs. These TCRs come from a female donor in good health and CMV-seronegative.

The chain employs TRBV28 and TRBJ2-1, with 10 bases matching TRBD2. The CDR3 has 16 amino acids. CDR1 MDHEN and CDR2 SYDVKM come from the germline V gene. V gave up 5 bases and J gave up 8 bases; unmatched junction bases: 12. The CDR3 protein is CASSTFPSGRRYEQFF. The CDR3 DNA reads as TGTGCCAGCAGTACATTCCCTAGCGGGAGAAGGTATGAGCAGTTCTTC.

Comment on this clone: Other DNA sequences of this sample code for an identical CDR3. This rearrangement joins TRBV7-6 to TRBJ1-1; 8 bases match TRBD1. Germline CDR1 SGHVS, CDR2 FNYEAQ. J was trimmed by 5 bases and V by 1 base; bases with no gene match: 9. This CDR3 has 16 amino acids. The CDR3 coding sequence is TGTGCCAGCAGCTTAGGGGCAGGGGGCTGGGGTACTGAAGCTTTCTTT. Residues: CASSLGAGGWGTEAFF.

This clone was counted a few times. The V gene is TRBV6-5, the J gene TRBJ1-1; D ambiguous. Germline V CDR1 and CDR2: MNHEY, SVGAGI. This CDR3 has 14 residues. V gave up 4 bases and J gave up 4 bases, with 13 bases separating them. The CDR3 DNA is TGTGCCAGCAGTTCCCTCGGGGAGTCCACTGAAGCTTTCTTT. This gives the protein CASSSLGESTEAFF.

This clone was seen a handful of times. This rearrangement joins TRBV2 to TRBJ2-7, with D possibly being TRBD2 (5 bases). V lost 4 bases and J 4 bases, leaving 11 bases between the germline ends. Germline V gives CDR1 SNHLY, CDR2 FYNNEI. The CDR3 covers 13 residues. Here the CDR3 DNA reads TGTGCCAGCAGTGTGGCGGGTTCTTACGAGCAGTACTTC. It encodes CASSVAGSYEQYF.